The clone carrying this T cell receptor (beta chain) was detected only a few times. Its antigen is still unknown. V dropped 1 base and J dropped 7 bases, with 10 bases sitting between them. The CDR3 totals 14 residues. CDR1 MNHNS and CDR2 SASEGT come from the germline V gene. The source material, RNA transcripts, was used to amplify TCR beta CDR3 regions. During a first-round RT-PCR of the TCR CDR3, the HTBI primer set was used. TCRdb processed the multiplex PCR reads anew with MiXCR; each CDR3 protein has one entry. This table has fewer than 450,000 distinct CDR3 sequences, less than 20% appearing once. These data come from a study of T cells in Graves' hyperthyroidism and ophthalmopathy. Study overall: It was at initial diagnosis, before any treatment, that peripheral blood was collected.

Study-wide results and caveats: A 13 V-J model separated ophthalmopathy from stable hyperthyroidism.

Each ophthalmopathy patient scored at least 3 on the Clinical Activity Score and at least 4 on NOSPECS grade, with duration under 3 months. Uncontrolled infection, other autoimmune disease, pregnancy or lactation excluded patients. This clonotype was obtained from a man aged 18 to 30 with Graves' ophthalmopathy. The material sequenced was blood. The gene calls are TRBV6-1 and TRBJ1-4; a possible D gene is TRBD1 (5 bases). DNA for the CDR3: TGTGCCAGCAGTGAAGGAGGGGCCCTTGAAAAACTGTTTTTT. Residues: CASSEGGALEKLFF.